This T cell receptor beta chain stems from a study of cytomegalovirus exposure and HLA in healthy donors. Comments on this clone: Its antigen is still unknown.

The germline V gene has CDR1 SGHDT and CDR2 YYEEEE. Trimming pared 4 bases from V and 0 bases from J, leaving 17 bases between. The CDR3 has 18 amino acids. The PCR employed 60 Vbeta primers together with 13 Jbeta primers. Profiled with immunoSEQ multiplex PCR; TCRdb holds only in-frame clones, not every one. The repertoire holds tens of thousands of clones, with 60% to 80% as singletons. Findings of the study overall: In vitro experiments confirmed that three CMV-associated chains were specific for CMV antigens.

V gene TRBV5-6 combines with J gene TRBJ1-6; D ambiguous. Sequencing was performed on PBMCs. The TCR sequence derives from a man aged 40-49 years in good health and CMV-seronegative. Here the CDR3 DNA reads TGTGCCAGCAGCACCGACGGAGCAATAGGCTCCTATAATTCACCCCTCCACTTT. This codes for CASSTDGAIGSYNSPLHF.